The sequence of this T cell receptor beta chain was determined in a study of T cell changes during pregnancy in multiple sclerosis. Here immunoSEQ multiplex PCR was the method, and the copy in TCRdb shows in-frame clones only, minus some. The repertoire consists of about 60,000 clones, with 90% to 97% occurring once and the leading ten covering 2% to 2.5%. The TCR sequence derives from a female donor with multiple sclerosis, enrolled in a pregnancy study. Source: CD8+ T cells from peripheral blood mononuclear cells, taken after pregnancy.

The CDR3 bases are TGTGCCAGCAGCCCGCGCTGGGGCGCAACTAATGAAAAACTGTTTTTT. It is translated as CASSPRWGATNEKLFF. This chain uses TRBV7-8 with TRBJ1-4; D is possibly TRBD1 (5 bases). Trimming cost V 5 bases and J 0 bases, with 13 bases left between them. The CDR3 consists of 16 residues. CDR1 SGHVS and CDR2 FQNEAQ come from the germline V gene.